The rows below give T cell receptor beta chains drawn from one sample of a study of OX40 agonist ivuxolimab in advanced cancers. TCRdb keeps only in-frame clones here, not all; method: immunoSEQ multiplex PCR. The data show tens of thousands of clones, with 80% to 90% seen just once and roughly 2.2% held by the top ten. The input for sequencing was CD4+ or CD8+ T cells sorted from blood, taken in a trial of the OX40 agonist ivuxolimab. The receptors derive from an adult with an advanced solid tumor such as melanoma, head and neck, liver or kidney cancer. CDR3s include the opening cysteine and the closing phenylalanine or tryptophan. A D gene is named only where the DNA matches it firmly. Clone size is stated in some rows and not others, as once, few, many or a class when expanded.

V gene	clone size	D gene	J gene	CDR3 DNA	CDR3 protein
TRBV28	few	NA	TRBJ2-2	TGTGCCAGCAGTTTAGGGGACGGGGAGCTGTTTTTT	CASSLGDGELFF
TRBV9	NA	TRBD1	TRBJ1-2	TGTGCCAGCAGCGTCCGACAGGGCGTAGGTGGCTACACCTTC	CASSVRQGVGGYTF
TRBV28	few	TRBD2	TRBJ2-5	TGTGCCAGCAGTTTTCGATCGGGACTAGTCCGGGAGACCCAGTACTTC	CASSFRSGLVRETQYF
TRBV2	NA	TRBD2	TRBJ2-3	TGTGCCAGCCGAGGCGGGGGAAGAGGTACGCAGTATTTT	CASRGGGRGTQYF
TRBV10-3	NA	NA	TRBJ1-4	TGTGCCATCAGTGAGTTGGGTGAAAAACTGTTTTTT	CAISELGEKLFF
TRBV5-1	NA	TRBD2	TRBJ2-3	TGCGCCAGCAGCTTGGTGTCTAGCGGGGGCACAGATACGCAGTATTTT	CASSLVSSGGTDTQYF
TRBV19	NA	NA	TRBJ1-4	TGTGCCAGTAACCTGCCGGGCGCAACTAATGAAAAACTGTTTTTT	CASNLPGATNEKLFF
TRBV7-3	NA	TRBD2	TRBJ2-3	TGTGCCAGCAGCTCTCCGGGACTAGCGGTCCCGCGTACGCAGTATTTT	CASSSPGLAVPRTQYF
TRBV27	NA	TRBD2	TRBJ2-3	TGTGCCAGCAGTCTCGGAGCGGGGAGCACAGATACGCAGTATTTT	CASSLGAGSTDTQYF
TRBV6-5	NA	NA	TRBJ2-5	TGTGCCAGCAGTTACTCATCTACAGCGAGCCAAGAGACCCAGTACTTC	CASSYSSTASQETQYF
TRBV4-2	NA	TRBD1	TRBJ1-6	TGTGCCAGCAGCTTCTTGAGGACAGGGGCTAATTCACCCCTCCACTTT	CASSFLRTGANSPLHF
TRBV6-1	NA	TRBD1	TRBJ2-7	TGTGCCAGCAGTGATGTGGGACAGGGGTCGTACGAGCAGTACTTC	CASSDVGQGSYEQYF
TRBV28	NA	NA	TRBJ2-1	TGTGCCAGCAGTTTAGGAGGGAGAGGGCAGTTCTTC	CASSLGGRGQFF
TRBV11-2	NA	NA	TRBJ2-5	TGTGCCAGCAGCCCGGGGGAGACCCAGTACTTC	CASSPGETQYF
TRBV7-8	NA	NA	TRBJ2-7	TGTGCCAGCAGCGAAGGGGGACCTCTACACGAGCAGTACTTC	CASSEGGPLHEQYF
TRBV7-2	NA	NA	TRBJ2-5	TGTGCCAGCAGCTCTGGGTTTGTTAGCCTGGGCCTTGGGGAGACCCAGTACTTC	CASSSGFVSLGLGETQYF
TRBV6-6	NA	NA	TRBJ2-2	TGTGCCAGCGTCCGAGGGGGGCGCTCCGGGGAGCTGTTTTTT	CASVRGGRSGELFF
TRBV12-2	NA	NA	TRBJ1-1	TGTGCCCCCTTAGGGACAGGATCCCTGAACACTGAAGCTTTCTTT	CAPLGTGSLNTEAFF
TRBV30	NA	NA	TRBJ2-7	TGTGCCTGGAACCGGGGCGCTTACGAGCAGTACTTC	CAWNRGAYEQYF
TRBV5-1	NA	TRBD2	TRBJ2-3	TGCGCCAGCAGAGAACGTCCCGGGACTAACACAGATACGCAGTATTTT	CASRERPGTNTDTQYF
TRBV19	NA	NA	TRBJ2-4	TGTGCCAGTAGTATAGATCTAACGTTAGCCAAAAACATTCAGTACTTC	CASSIDLTLAKNIQYF
TRBV5-5	NA	NA	TRBJ2-2	TGTGCCAGCAGCTTAATACAGAACACCGGGGAGCTGTTTTTT	CASSLIQNTGELFF
TRBV28	NA	TRBD1	TRBJ2-5	TGTGCCAGCAGTCCCCCGGACAGGGGTTGGGAGACCCAGTACTTC	CASSPPDRGWETQYF
TRBV7-9	NA	NA	TRBJ1-3	TGTGCCAGCAGCCTTCGCGGAGGGTCGATTGTCGGAAACACCATATATTTT	CASSLRGGSIVGNTIYF
TRBV6-6	NA	TRBD2	TRBJ2-1	TGTGCCAGCAGAATTGGGACTAGCGGGTGGAATGAGCAGTTCTTC	CASRIGTSGWNEQFF
TRBV27	few	NA	TRBJ2-1	TGTGCCAGCATACGCAACAATGAGCAGTTCTTC	CASIRNNEQFF
TRBV11-3	NA	NA	TRBJ2-5	TGTGCCAGCAGCTCGGACGGCTTGGGGACCCAGTACTTC	CASSSDGLGTQYF
TRBV9	NA	NA	TRBJ1-2	TGTGCCAGCAGCGGGGGGCAGGGAAACTATGGCTACACCTTC	CASSGGQGNYGYTF
TRBV18	few	TRBD1	TRBJ2-7	TGTGCCAGCTCACCACGACAGGGAACTGCGAGCTACGAGCAGTACTTC	CASSPRQGTASYEQYF
TRBV6-6	NA	TRBD1	TRBJ2-7	TGTGCCAGCAGACCTGGACAGGGGGCGTCCTACGAGCAGTACTTC	CASRPGQGASYEQYF
TRBV5-4	NA	NA	TRBJ2-5	TGTGCCAGCAGCTTGGGACTGGGGCGGGAGACCCAGTACTTC	CASSLGLGRETQYF
TRBV29-1	NA	NA	TRBJ2-5	TGCAGCGTGGTGGGAGGGGGAGAGACCCAGTACTTC	CSVVGGGETQYF
TRBV6-1	NA	NA	TRBJ2-1	TGTGCCAGCCTGGCGAGCGTACTTTCCTACAATGAGCAGTTCTTC	CASLASVLSYNEQFF
TRBV5-8	NA	TRBD1	TRBJ1-4	TGTGCCAGCACCATACAGGGGGCAGATGAAAAACTGTTTTTT	CASTIQGADEKLFF
TRBV28	NA	NA	TRBJ1-4	TGTGCCAGCAGTGGACCTCATGAAAAACTGTTTTTT	CASSGPHEKLFF
TRBV15	NA	TRBD2	TRBJ2-1	TGTGCCACCAGCAGAGGTGGCGGGAGAACATCCTACAATGAGCAGTTCTTC	CATSRGGGRTSYNEQFF
TRBV7-8	NA	NA	TRBJ2-2	TGTGCCAGCAGGGGTGACCGAACGAACACCGGGGAGCTGTTTTTT	CASRGDRTNTGELFF
TRBV9	NA	NA	TRBJ2-5	TGTGCCAGCAGCGTAGGACCTCAAGAGACCCAGTACTTC	CASSVGPQETQYF
TRBV21-1	NA	NA	TRBJ2-2	TGTGCCAGCAGCGGAGGGGTGGGCCCTACCGTGGGCGGGGAGCTGTTTTTT	CASSGGVGPTVGGELFF
TRBV6-6	NA	NA	TRBJ2-7	TGTGCCAGCAGTCGAGGGGACTACGAGCAGTACTTC	CASSRGDYEQYF
TRBV18	NA	NA	TRBJ1-2	TGTGCCAGCTCACCTGGGGCAGGGGATGGCTACACCTTC	CASSPGAGDGYTF
TRBV2	once	NA	TRBJ2-7	TGTGCCAGCAGTGCAGATGGCGAGCAGTACTTC	CASSADGEQYF
TRBV28	few	NA	TRBJ1-6	TGTGCCAGCAGTTTAGGACAGAGATATTCACCCCTCCACTTT	CASSLGQRYSPLHF
TRBV7-9	once	NA	TRBJ2-5	TGTGCCAGCAGCTTTCAGAGGGTCCTAGGAGGGGAGACCCAGTACTTC	CASSFQRVLGGETQYF
TRBV5-5	once	NA	TRBJ1-3	TGTGCCAGCAGCCTTGTGACGGTAGAGACTGGAAACACCATATATTTT	CASSLVTVETGNTIYF
TRBV6-6	once	NA	TRBJ1-2	TGTGCCAGCAGTCCGGGGGAGGGGTACTATGGCTACACCTTC	CASSPGEGYYGYTF
TRBV30	NA	NA	TRBJ1-2	TGTGCCTGGAGAACGACCGTAAACTATGGCTACACCTTC	CAWRTTVNYGYTF
TRBV19	NA	NA	TRBJ1-5	TGTGCCAGTAGTGGGGATTTAAATCAGCCCCAGCATTTT	CASSGDLNQPQHF
TRBV6-1	NA	TRBD1	TRBJ2-5	TGTGCCAGCAGTGGGGGACAGATTAAGTACTTC	CASSGGQIKYF
TRBV6-5	NA	NA	TRBJ1-1	TGTGCCAGCACAGGAGGGGGCACTGAAGCTTTCTTT	CASTGGGTEAFF
TRBV6-6	NA	NA	TRBJ2-7	TGTGCCAGCCGCTACTCAATCTACGAGCAGTACTTC	CASRYSIYEQYF
TRBV28	once	NA	TRBJ1-6	TGTGCCAGCAGTCCTCCAAATTCACCCCTCCACTTT	CASSPPNSPLHF
TRBV19	once	NA	TRBJ2-3	TGTGCCAGTAGTTTTTCAGTGGACGGTGATACGCAGTATTTT	CASSFSVDGDTQYF
TRBV7-2	NA	NA	TRBJ1-5	TGTGCCAGCAGCCTTCTACTTAGCAATCAGCCCCAGCATTTT	CASSLLLSNQPQHF
TRBV28	NA	TRBD2	TRBJ2-1	TGTGCCAGTGGACTAGCGGGATCTGGTTCCTACAATGAGCAGTTCTTC	CASGLAGSGSYNEQFF
TRBV30	few	NA	TRBJ2-3	TGTGCCTCCTACCTACAGGGATGGACAGATACGCAGTATTTT	CASYLQGWTDTQYF
TRBV11-2	few	NA	TRBJ2-5	TGTGCCAGCACCCACCGAAGAAGCGGGCTCAAAGAGACCCAGTACTTC	CASTHRRSGLKETQYF
TRBV14	NA	NA	TRBJ2-7	TGTGCCAGCAGCCAAGAAGGCAGATTAGGGCTTTTACACGAGCAGTACTTC	CASSQEGRLGLLHEQYF
TRBV2	NA	TRBD2	TRBJ2-3	TGTGCCACGCGGACTAGCGGGTCCACAGATACGCAGTATTTT	CATRTSGSTDTQYF